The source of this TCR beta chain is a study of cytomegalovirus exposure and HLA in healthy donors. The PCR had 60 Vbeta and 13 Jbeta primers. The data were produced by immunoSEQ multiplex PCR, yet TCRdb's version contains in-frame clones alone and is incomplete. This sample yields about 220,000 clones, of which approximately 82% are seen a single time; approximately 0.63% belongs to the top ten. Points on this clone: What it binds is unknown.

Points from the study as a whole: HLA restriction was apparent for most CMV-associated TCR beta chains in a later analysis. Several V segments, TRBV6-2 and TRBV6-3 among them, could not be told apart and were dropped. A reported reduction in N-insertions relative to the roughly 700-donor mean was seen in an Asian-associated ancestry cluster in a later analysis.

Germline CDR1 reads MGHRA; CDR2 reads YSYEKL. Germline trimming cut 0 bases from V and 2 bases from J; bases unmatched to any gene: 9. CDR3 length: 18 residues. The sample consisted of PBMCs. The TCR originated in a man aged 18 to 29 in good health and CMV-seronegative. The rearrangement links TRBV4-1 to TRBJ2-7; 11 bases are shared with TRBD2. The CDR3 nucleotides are TGCGCCAGCAGCCAAGATATGACTAGCGGGGACCTCCCCTACGAGCAGTACTTC. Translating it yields CASSQDMTSGDLPYEQYF.